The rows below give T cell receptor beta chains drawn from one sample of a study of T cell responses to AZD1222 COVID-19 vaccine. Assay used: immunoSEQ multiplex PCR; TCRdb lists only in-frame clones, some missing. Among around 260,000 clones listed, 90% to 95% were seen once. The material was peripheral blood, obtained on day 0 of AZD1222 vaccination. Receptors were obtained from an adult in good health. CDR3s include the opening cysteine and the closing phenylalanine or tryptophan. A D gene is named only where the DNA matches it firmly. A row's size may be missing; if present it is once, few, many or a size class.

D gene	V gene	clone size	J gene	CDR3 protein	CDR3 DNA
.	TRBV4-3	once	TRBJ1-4	CASSQHPGGAEKLFF	TGCGCCAGCAGCCAACACCCGGGGGGTGCTGAAAAACTGTTTTTT
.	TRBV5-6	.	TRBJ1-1	CASSLEWGNTEAFF	TGTGCCAGCAGCTTGGAGTGGGGAAACACTGAAGCTTTCTTT
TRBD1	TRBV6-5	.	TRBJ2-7	CASRPGQVPYEQYF	TGTGCCAGCAGGCCCGGACAGGTTCCCTACGAGCAGTACTTC
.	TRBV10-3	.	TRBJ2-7	CAIMDQTGFYEQYF	TGTGCCATCATGGACCAGACAGGTTTCTACGAGCAGTACTTC
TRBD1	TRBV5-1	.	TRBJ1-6	CASSLGIRGPSYSPLHF	TGCGCCAGCAGCTTGGGGATCAGGGGGCCGAGTTATTCACCCCTCCACTTT
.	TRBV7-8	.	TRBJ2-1	CASSLGLHNEQFF	TGTGCCAGCAGCTTAGGCCTTCACAATGAGCAGTTCTTC
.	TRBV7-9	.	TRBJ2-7	CASSRSPGYEQYF	TGTGCCAGCAGCCGCAGTCCAGGTTACGAGCAGTACTTC
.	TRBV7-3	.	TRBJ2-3	CASSLTGGRTDTQYF	TGTGCCAGCAGCTTGACGGGGGGCCGCACAGATACGCAGTATTTT
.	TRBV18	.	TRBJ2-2	CASSPPAQNTGELFF	TGTGCCAGCTCACCACCGGCACAGAACACCGGGGAGCTGTTTTTT
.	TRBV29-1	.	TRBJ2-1	CSVCRDRGYNEQFF	TGCAGCGTGTGTAGAGACCGGGGATACAATGAGCAGTTCTTC
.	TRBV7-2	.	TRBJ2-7	CASSPPGGSYEQYF	TGTGCCAGCAGCCCCCCCGGGGGCTCCTACGAGCAGTACTTC
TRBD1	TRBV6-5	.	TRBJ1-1	CASIRTGGPTEAFF	TGTGCCAGCATCAGGACAGGGGGGCCCACTGAAGCTTTCTTT
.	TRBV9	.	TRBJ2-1	CASSVAAGPSYNEQFF	TGTGCCAGCAGCGTGGCAGCAGGGCCCTCCTACAATGAGCAGTTCTTC
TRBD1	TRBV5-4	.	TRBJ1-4	CASSKTGGDEKLFF	TGTGCCAGCAGCAAGACAGGGGGGGATGAAAAACTGTTTTTT
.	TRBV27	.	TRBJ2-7	CASRRGKADYEQYF	TGTGCCAGCAGACGCGGGAAGGCGGACTACGAGCAGTACTTC
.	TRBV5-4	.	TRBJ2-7	CASSPPGQTYEQYF	TGTGCCAGCAGCCCACCGGGACAAACCTACGAGCAGTACTTC
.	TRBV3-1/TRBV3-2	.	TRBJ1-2	CASSLRGTHGYTF	TGTGCCAGCAGCCTAAGAGGGACACATGGCTACACCTTC
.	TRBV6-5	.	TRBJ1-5	CATRAGDQPQHF	TGTGCAACGAGGGCAGGAGATCAGCCCCAGCATTTT
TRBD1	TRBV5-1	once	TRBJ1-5	CASSPDREGQPQHF	TGCGCCAGCAGCCCGGACAGGGAAGGACAGCCCCAGCATTTT
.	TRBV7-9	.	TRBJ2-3	CASSLALWGSTDTQYF	TGTGCCAGCAGCTTAGCGCTTTGGGGGAGCACAGATACGCAGTATTTT
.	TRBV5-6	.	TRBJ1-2	CASSLASGDRRYTF	TGTGCCAGCAGCTTGGCTTCAGGGGATCGACGCTACACCTTC
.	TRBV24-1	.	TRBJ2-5	CATSESLQETQYF	TGTGCCACCAGTGAAAGCCTCCAAGAGACCCAGTACTTC